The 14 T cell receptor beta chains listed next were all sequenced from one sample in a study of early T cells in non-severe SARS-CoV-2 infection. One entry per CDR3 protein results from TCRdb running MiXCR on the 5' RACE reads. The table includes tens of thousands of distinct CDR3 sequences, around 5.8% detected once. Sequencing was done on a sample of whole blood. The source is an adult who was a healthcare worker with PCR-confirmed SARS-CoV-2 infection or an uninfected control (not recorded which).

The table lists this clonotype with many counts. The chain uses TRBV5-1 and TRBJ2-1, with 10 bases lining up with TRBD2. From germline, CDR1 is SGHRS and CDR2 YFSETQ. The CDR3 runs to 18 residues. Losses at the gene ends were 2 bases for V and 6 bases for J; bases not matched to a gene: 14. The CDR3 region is CASSLPPRAGGLVNEQFF. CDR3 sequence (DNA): TGCGCCAGCAGCTTACCCCCTCGAGCGGGAGGGCTTGTCAATGAGCAGTTCTTC.

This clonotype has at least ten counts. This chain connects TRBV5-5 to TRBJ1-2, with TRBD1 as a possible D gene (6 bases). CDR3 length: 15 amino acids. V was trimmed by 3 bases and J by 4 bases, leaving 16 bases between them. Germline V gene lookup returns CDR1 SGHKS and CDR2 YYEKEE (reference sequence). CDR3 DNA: TGTGCCAGCAGCTCCCTCGTCAGGGGAGGCTATGGCTACACCTTC. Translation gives CASSSLVRGGYGYTF.

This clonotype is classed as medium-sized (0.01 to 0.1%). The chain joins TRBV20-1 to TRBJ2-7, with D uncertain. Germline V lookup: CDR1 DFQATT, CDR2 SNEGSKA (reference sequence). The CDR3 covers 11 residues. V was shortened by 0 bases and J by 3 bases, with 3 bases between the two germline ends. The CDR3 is CSAREVYEQYF. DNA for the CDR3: TGCAGTGCTAGAGAAGTCTACGAGCAGTACTTC.

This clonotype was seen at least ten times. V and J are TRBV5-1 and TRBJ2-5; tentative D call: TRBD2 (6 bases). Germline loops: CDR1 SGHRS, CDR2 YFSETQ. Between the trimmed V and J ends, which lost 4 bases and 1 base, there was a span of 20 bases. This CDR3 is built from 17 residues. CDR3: CASSRSPMEGPQETQYF. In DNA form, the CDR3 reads TGCGCCAGCAGCCGTTCCCCTATGGAGGGGCCCCAAGAGACCCAGTACTTC.

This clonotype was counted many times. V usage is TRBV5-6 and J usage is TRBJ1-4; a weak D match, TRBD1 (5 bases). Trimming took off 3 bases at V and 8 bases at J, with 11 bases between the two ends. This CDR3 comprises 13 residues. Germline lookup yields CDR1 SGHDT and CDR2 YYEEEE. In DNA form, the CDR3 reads TGTGCCAGCAGCTCCGTGGGACTCGAAAAACTGTTTTTT. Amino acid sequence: CASSSVGLEKLFF.

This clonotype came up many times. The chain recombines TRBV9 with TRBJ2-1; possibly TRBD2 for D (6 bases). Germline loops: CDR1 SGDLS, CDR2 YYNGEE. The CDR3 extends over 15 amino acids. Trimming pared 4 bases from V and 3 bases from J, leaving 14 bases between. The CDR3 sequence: CASSLTGTHYNEQFF. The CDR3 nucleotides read TGTGCCAGCAGCCTCACCGGGACTCACTACAATGAGCAGTTCTTC. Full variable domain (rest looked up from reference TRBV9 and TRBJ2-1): DSGVTQTPKHLITATGQRVTLRCSPRSGDLSVYWYQQSLDQGLQFLIQYYNGEERAKGNILERFSAQQFPDLHSELNLSSLELGDSALYFCASSLTGTHYNEQFFGPGTRLTVL.

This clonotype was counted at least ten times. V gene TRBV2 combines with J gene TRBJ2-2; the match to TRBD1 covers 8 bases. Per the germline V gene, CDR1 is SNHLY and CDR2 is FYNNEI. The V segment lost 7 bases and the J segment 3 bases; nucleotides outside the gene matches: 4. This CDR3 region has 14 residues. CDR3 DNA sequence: TGTGCCAGCAAGACAGGGGAAGACACCGGGGAGCTGTTTTTT. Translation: CASKTGEDTGELFF.

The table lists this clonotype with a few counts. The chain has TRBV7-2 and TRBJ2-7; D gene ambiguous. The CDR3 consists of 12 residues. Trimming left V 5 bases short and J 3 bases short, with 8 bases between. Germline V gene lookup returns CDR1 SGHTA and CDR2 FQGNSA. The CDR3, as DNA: TGTGCCAGCAGCCTTCTCATCTACGAGCAGTACTTC. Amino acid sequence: CASSLLIYEQYF. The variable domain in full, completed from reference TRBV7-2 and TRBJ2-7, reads GAGVSQSPSNKVTEKGKDVELRCDPISGHTALYWYRQSLGQGLEFLIYFQGNSAPDKSGLPSDRFSAERTGGSVSTLTIQRTQQEDSAVYLCASSLLIYEQYFGPGTRLTVT.

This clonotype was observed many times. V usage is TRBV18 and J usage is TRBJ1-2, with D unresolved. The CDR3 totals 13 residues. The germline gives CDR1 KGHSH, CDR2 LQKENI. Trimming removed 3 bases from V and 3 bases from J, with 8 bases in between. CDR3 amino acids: CASSPGEDYGYTF. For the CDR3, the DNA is TGTGCCAGCTCACCCGGGGAAGACTATGGCTACACCTTC.

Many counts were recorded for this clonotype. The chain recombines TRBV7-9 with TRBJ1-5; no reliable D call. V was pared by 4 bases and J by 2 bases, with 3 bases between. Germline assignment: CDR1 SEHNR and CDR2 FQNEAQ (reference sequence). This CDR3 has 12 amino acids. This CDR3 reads CASSSGNQPQHF. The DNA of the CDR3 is TGTGCCAGCAGCTCAGGCAATCAGCCCCAGCATTTT.

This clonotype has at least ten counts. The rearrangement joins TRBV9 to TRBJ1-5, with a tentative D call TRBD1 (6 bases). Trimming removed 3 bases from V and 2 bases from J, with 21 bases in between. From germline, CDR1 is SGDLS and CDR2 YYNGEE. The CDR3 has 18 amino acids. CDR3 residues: CASSATGRHPRGNQPQHF. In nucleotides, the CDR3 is TGTGCCAGCAGCGCAACAGGGCGACACCCTAGGGGCAATCAGCCCCAGCATTTT.

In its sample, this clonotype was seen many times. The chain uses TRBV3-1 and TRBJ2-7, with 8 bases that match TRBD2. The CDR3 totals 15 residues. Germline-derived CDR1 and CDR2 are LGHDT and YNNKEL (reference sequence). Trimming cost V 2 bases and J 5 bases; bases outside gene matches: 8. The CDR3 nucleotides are TGTGCCAGCAGCCAAAGCGGGGGTAGAAAGAACGAGCAGTACTTC. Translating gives CASSQSGGRKNEQYF.

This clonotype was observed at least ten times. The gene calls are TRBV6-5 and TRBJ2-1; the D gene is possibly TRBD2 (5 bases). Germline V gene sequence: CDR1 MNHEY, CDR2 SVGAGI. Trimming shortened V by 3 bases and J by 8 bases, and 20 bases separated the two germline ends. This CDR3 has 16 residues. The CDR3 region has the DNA TGTGCCAGCAGTTATGGCACCCCCGGCGGGCGCGATGAGCAGTTCTTC. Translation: CASSYGTPGGRDEQFF.

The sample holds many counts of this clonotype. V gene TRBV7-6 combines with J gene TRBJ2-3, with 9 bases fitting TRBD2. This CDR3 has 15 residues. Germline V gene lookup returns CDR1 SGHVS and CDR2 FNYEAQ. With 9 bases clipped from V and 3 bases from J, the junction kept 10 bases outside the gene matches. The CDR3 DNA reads TGTGCCAGTGGGAGCGGCGGGGGGGTAACAGATACGCAGTATTTT. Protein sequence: CASGSGGGVTDTQYF.